This T cell receptor (beta chain) was captured by sequencing in a study of blood T cell repertoires in COVID-19. Repertoires were generated with immunoSEQ multiplex PCR, while TCRdb's copy carries only in-frame clones and drops some. The sample holds 250,000 to 300,000 clones; approximately 91% are singletons and the top ten take about 1.7%. Only one count was recorded for this clone. Sequencing was performed on PBMCs or T cells enriched from blood (not recorded which). The clonotype comes from a woman aged 40-49 years who had recovered from COVID-19.

This CDR3 is CASSAKAGSISNEQFF. In DNA, the CDR3 is TGTGCCAGCAGTGCCAAAGCGGGTTCTATTTCGAATGAGCAGTTCTTC. The chain carries TRBV7-8 and TRBJ2-1; D possibly corresponds to TRBD2 (6 bases). The V and J ends lost 6 bases and 7 bases respectively, with 22 bases between them. Germline CDR1 is SGHVS and CDR2 is FQNEAQ. CDR3 length: 16 amino acids.